The clone carrying this TCR beta chain counts as medium-sized by frequency. Its target is not known. A CD45RO-CCR7+CD27+CD95- phenotype identified naive CD8+ T cells. Via 5' RACE with UMI labels, TRB cDNA libraries were prepared. TCRdb reprocessed the 5' RACE reads, keeping one entry per CDR3 protein, no DNA. The table lists over 5,000 distinct CDR3 sequences, with under 2% in the top ten. CDR1 MNHEY and CDR2 SMNVEV come from the germline V gene (reference sequence). This CDR3 region has 18 residues. The data originate from a study of CXCR3-negative and CXCR3-positive naive CD8 T cells. Study-level background: Sequencing brought in about 140 million TRB reads altogether, and each library got about 1.5 +/- 0.3 million.

The study's findings and limits: For CXCR3-positive naive cells, TRB CDR3s were more hydrophobic than those of CXCR3-negative naive cells. CXCR3 expression dropped partially after cryopreservation, and most assays relied on fresh PBMCs.

This receptor was obtained from a human donor in good health. Some clones in this sample may be carry-over from other donors' samples. This sequence joins TRBV27 and TRBJ2-5; TCRdb names TRBD2, which stays unverified in the absence of DNA. The sequenced material came from naive CXCR3+ CD8+ T cells from blood. The subset: CD45RO-CCR7+CD27+CD95- naive CD8+ T cells expressing CXCR3 (TNR3+). This CDR3 reads CASSPRLGRTNYQETQYF.